This entry lists 10 T cell receptor beta chains sequenced from one sample in a study of blood T cell repertoires in COVID-19. Method: immunoSEQ multiplex PCR; TCRdb's copy keeps in-frame clones and lacks some. The table lists approximately 99,000 clones, 80% to 90% of them singletons, with around 2% in the top ten. The sample was peripheral blood. The receptors stem from a man in his fifties or sixties with COVID-19, enrolled during active disease.

The chain has TRBV6-5 and TRBJ1-4, with D unresolved. Germline CDR1 MNHEY, CDR2 SVGAGI. V was pared by 0 bases and J by 6 bases, with 14 bases between. This CDR3 is 16 amino acids long. This CDR3 reads CASSYSNPGYHEKLFF. As DNA, the CDR3 is TGTGCCAGCAGTTACTCGAATCCGGGGTATCATGAAAAACTGTTTTTT.

This clone appeared once. The chain uses TRBV27 and TRBJ2-1, with 10 bases aligning to TRBD1. The CDR3 covers 16 residues. Germline trimming cut 3 bases from V and 3 bases from J; bases unmatched to any gene: 5. The V gene's germline CDR1 is MNHEY and CDR2 SMNVEV (reference sequence). The CDR3 DNA reads TGTGCCAGCAGTTTTATTAGGACAGGGGGCTACAATGAGCAGTTCTTC. Translating it yields CASSFIRTGGYNEQFF.

This sequence joins TRBV27 and TRBJ1-2, with 8 bases lining up with TRBD1. Per the germline V gene, CDR1 is MNHEY and CDR2 is SMNVEV (reference sequence). The ends lost 3 bases at V and 3 bases at J; junction bases unmatched: 3. The CDR3 sequence is 14 residues long. This chain's CDR3 is CASSLTGADYGYTF. CDR3 nucleotides: TGTGCCAGCAGTTTGACAGGGGCGGACTATGGCTACACCTTC.

The chain uses TRBV5-1 and TRBJ2-5; the match to TRBD2 covers 13 bases. This CDR3 has 14 amino acids. V was clipped by 4 bases and J by 8 bases; unmatched bases: 5. Germline V lookup: CDR1 SGHRS, CDR2 YFSETQ. The CDR3 sequence is CASSTSGGEGTQYF. The CDR3 DNA follows: TGCGCCAGCAGCACTAGCGGGGGGGAAGGAACCCAGTACTTC.

This chain connects TRBV2 to TRBJ1-1; D gene uncertain. Trimming shortened V by 5 bases and J by 6 bases, and 16 bases separated the two germline ends. This CDR3 spans 14 amino acids. Germline assignment: CDR1 SNHLY and CDR2 FYNNEI. The CDR3 region is CASSLGWANAEAFF. The CDR3 DNA reads TGTGCCAGCAGTTTAGGTTGGGCCAACGCTGAAGCTTTCTTT.

The chain couples TRBV19 to TRBJ1-2, with TRBD1 matching over 8 bases. The CDR3 covers 15 residues. Germline CDR1 reads LNHDA; CDR2 reads SQIVND (reference sequence). V lost 6 bases, J lost 4 bases, and 10 bases stayed unmatched. This chain's CDR3 is CASSLDRDRSYGYTF. The CDR3, as DNA: TGTGCCAGTAGCCTCGACCGGGACAGGTCCTATGGCTACACCTTC.

DNA of the CDR3: TGTGCCAGCAGCTTGCAGGGGGCAAATGGAAACACCATATATTTT. Amino acids: CASSLQGANGNTIYF. J is TRBJ1-3 and V is TRBV9, with TRBD1 identical over 8 bases. This CDR3 contains 15 residues. After removal of 4 bases from V and 3 bases from J, the junction contained 6 bases not matched to a gene. Germline V gene lookup returns CDR1 SGDLS and CDR2 YYNGEE.

The chain couples TRBV4-1 to TRBJ1-5, with D possibly being TRBD1 (5 bases). V was trimmed by 3 bases and J by 3 bases, leaving 12 bases between them. Germline-derived CDR1 and CDR2 are MGHRA and YSYEKL. The CDR3 has 15 residues. CDR3 sequence reads: CASSQPGGANQPQHF. The CDR3 DNA reads as TGCGCCAGCAGCCAGCCGGGAGGGGCCAATCAGCCCCAGCATTTT.

The rearrangement uses TRBV19 and TRBJ1-4; D may be TRBD1 (6 bases). The V and J ends lost 6 bases and 8 bases respectively, with 22 bases between them. This CDR3 has 16 amino acids. Germline V gene sequence: CDR1 LNHDA, CDR2 SQIVND (reference sequence). This chain's CDR3 is CASSPRDTLMGEKLFF. CDR3 sequence (DNA): TGTGCCAGTAGCCCCCGGGACACCCTTATGGGGGAAAAACTGTTTTTT. Full variable domain (remainder filled in from reference TRBV19 and TRBJ1-4): DGGITQSPKYLFRKEGQNVTLSCEQNLNHDAMYWYRQDPGQGLRLIYYSQIVNDFQKGDIAEGYSVSREKKESFPLTVTSAQKNPTAFYLCASSPRDTLMGEKLFFGSGTQLSVL.

This clone was recorded a few times. The chain couples TRBV4-1 to TRBJ2-7, with 7 bases that match TRBD1. Germline trimming cut 0 bases from V and 0 bases from J; bases unmatched to any gene: 8. The CDR3 is made up of 17 amino acids. Germline V gene data show CDR1 as MGHRA and CDR2 as YSYEKL. This CDR3 is CASSQDPTGPNSYEQYF. The DNA for the CDR3 is TGCGCCAGCAGCCAAGATCCGACAGGGCCTAACTCCTACGAGCAGTACTTC.